The rows below give T cell receptor beta chains drawn from one sample of a study of T cell repertoires in cytomegalovirus infection. MiXCR, run by TCRdb on the reads, gives a single entry per CDR3 protein. The profile shows more than 650,000 distinct CDR3 sequences, about a third of them singletons. Input material: PBMCs. Receptor source: a human donor in good health (CMV status not recorded). Some clones in this sample may be carry-over from other donors' samples. The CDR3 runs from the conserved cysteine through the conserved F or W. D genes are given only for firm matches. The listing skips clone size in some rows; elsewhere it reads once, few, many or a size class.

clone size: -
D gene: -
J gene: TRBJ2-7
V gene: TRBV27
CDR3 protein: CASSLSYGGSYEQYF
CDR3 DNA: TGTGCCAGCAGTTTATCGTATGGTGGCTCCTACGAGCAGTACTTC

clone size: once
D gene: TRBD1
J gene: TRBJ1-2
V gene: TRBV2
CDR3 protein: CASSEMGTGGDGYTF
CDR3 DNA: TGTGCCAGCAGTGAGATGGGGACAGGGGGCGATGGCTACACCTTC

clone size: many
D gene: TRBD1
J gene: TRBJ1-5
V gene: TRBV7-2
CDR3 protein: CASSFFRRDRPFNQPQHF
CDR3 DNA: TGTGCCAGCAGCTTCTTCCGCCGGGACAGGCCATTCAATCAGCCCCAGCATTTT

clone size: -
D gene: -
J gene: TRBJ1-5
V gene: TRBV6-1
CDR3 protein: CASWGRGSSEPQHF
CDR3 DNA: TGTGCCAGCTGGGGACGGGGTAGCTCTGAACCCCAGCATTTT

clone size: -
D gene: TRBD1
J gene: TRBJ1-6
V gene: TRBV2
CDR3 protein: CASSKDRGNSPLHF
CDR3 DNA: TGTGCCAGCAGTAAGGACAGGGGAAATTCACCCCTCCACTTT

clone size: -
D gene: -
J gene: TRBJ1-3
V gene: TRBV15
CDR3 protein: CATSRDTWSAGNTIYF
CDR3 DNA: TGTGCCACCAGCAGAGATACTTGGTCAGCTGGAAACACCATATATTTT

clone size: -
D gene: -
J gene: TRBJ2-7
V gene: TRBV5-6
CDR3 protein: CASSLEGDYEQYF
CDR3 DNA: TGTGCCAGCAGCTTGGAAGGGGACTACGAGCAGTACTTC

clone size: -
D gene: -
J gene: TRBJ2-1
V gene: TRBV6-8
CDR3 protein: CASSPFRAGEQFF
CDR3 DNA: TGTGCCAGCAGCCCCTTCAGGGCGGGTGAGCAGTTCTTC

clone size: -
D gene: -
J gene: TRBJ2-3
V gene: TRBV5-1
CDR3 protein: CASSLSRTGDSTDTQYF
CDR3 DNA: TGCGCCAGCAGCTTGAGCCGCACGGGGGATAGCACAGATACGCAGTATTTT

clone size: -
D gene: -
J gene: TRBJ2-3
V gene: TRBV7-8
CDR3 protein: CASRSSPTDTQYF
CDR3 DNA: TGTGCCAGCAGATCTTCCCCCACAGATACGCAGTATTTT

clone size: -
D gene: -
J gene: TRBJ2-4
V gene: TRBV7-2
CDR3 protein: CASSPGRDFQYF
CDR3 DNA: TGTGCCAGCAGCCCTGGACGCGACTTTCAGTACTTC

clone size: -
D gene: -
J gene: TRBJ2-1
V gene: TRBV19
CDR3 protein: CASSTYLGPDHFF
CDR3 DNA: TGTGCCAGTAGTACCTATCTCGGACCTGATCATTTCTTC

clone size: -
D gene: -
J gene: TRBJ2-2
V gene: TRBV7-9
CDR3 protein: CARTGTVNTGELFF
CDR3 DNA: TGTGCCAGAACCGGGACGGTGAACACCGGGGAGCTGTTTTTT

clone size: few
D gene: -
J gene: TRBJ2-1
V gene: TRBV7-9
CDR3 protein: CATQGGRGDRSSYNEQFF
CDR3 DNA: TGTGCCACCCAAGGGGGGCGGGGGGACAGGTCCTCCTACAATGAGCAGTTCTTC

clone size: many
D gene: TRBD1
J gene: TRBJ2-7
V gene: TRBV6-6
CDR3 protein: CASSYFPDRGVREQYF
CDR3 DNA: TGTGCCAGCAGTTACTTCCCCGACAGGGGGGTCCGCGAGCAGTACTTC

clone size: -
D gene: TRBD1
J gene: TRBJ2-7
V gene: TRBV6-5
CDR3 protein: CASSYTPLTGGSYEQYF
CDR3 DNA: TGTGCCAGCAGTTACACTCCATTGACAGGGGGCTCCTACGAGCAGTACTTC

clone size: -
D gene: -
J gene: TRBJ2-5
V gene: TRBV28
CDR3 protein: CASSLYSLGTPQETQYF
CDR3 DNA: TGTGCCAGCAGTTTATATTCTTTAGGGACACCTCAAGAGACCCAGTACTTC

clone size: few
D gene: -
J gene: TRBJ2-7
V gene: TRBV28
CDR3 protein: CASSFVTRVPDEQYF
CDR3 DNA: TGTGCCAGCAGTTTTGTAACGAGGGTTCCCGACGAGCAGTACTTC

clone size: -
D gene: -
J gene: TRBJ2-5
V gene: TRBV28
CDR3 protein: CASTRGRSETQYF
CDR3 DNA: TGTGCCAGCACCCGAGGCCGGAGTGAGACCCAGTACTTC

clone size: once
D gene: -
J gene: TRBJ1-6
V gene: TRBV28
CDR3 protein: CASSSSTQGKNSPLHF
CDR3 DNA: TGTGCCAGCAGTTCCTCCACTCAGGGGAAGAATTCACCCCTCCACTTT

clone size: few
D gene: -
J gene: TRBJ2-3
V gene: TRBV28
CDR3 protein: CASRSGSDTQYF
CDR3 DNA: TGTGCCAGCAGATCAGGGTCAGATACGCAGTATTTT

clone size: -
D gene: TRBD2
J gene: TRBJ2-1
V gene: TRBV11-2
CDR3 protein: CASSPTGGVGEQFF
CDR3 DNA: TGTGCCAGCAGCCCTACGGGGGGAGTCGGTGAGCAGTTCTTC

clone size: few
D gene: TRBD1
J gene: TRBJ1-6
V gene: TRBV7-6
CDR3 protein: CASRAGTGGNSPLHF
CDR3 DNA: TGTGCCAGCAGGGCCGGGACAGGGGGGAATTCACCCCTCCACTTT